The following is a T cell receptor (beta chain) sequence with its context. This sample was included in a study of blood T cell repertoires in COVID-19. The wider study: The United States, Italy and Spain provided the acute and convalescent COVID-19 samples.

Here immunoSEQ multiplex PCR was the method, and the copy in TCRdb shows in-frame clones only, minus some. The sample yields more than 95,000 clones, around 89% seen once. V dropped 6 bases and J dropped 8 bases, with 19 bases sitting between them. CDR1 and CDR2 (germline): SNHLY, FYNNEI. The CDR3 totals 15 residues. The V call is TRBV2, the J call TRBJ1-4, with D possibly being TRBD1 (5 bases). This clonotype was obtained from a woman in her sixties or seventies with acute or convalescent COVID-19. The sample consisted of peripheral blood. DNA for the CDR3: TGTGCCAGCAGCGAACAGGCTCGCCGTGGAGAAAAACTGTTTTTT. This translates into CASSEQARRGEKLFF.